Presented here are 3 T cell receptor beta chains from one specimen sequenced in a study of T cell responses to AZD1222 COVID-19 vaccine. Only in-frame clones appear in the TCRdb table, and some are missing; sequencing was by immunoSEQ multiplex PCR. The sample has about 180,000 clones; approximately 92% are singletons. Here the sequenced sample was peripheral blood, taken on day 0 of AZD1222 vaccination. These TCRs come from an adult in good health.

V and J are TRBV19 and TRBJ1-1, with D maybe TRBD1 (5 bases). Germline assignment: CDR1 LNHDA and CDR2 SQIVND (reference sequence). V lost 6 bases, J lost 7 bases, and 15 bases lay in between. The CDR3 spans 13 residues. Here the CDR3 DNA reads TGTGCCAGTAGGGCGCGGGGGTTAGGTGAAGCTTTCTTT. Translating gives CASRARGLGEAFF.

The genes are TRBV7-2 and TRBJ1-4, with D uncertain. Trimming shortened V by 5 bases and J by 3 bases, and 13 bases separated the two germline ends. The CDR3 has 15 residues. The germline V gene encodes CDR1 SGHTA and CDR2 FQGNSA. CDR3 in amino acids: CASSPDPISNEKLFF. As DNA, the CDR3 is TGTGCCAGCAGCCCGGACCCCATCTCTAATGAAAAACTGTTTTTT.

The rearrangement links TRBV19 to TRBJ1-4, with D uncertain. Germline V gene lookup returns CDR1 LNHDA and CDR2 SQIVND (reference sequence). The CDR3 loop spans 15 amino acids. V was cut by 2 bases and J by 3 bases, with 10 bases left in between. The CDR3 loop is CASSIFASSNEKLFF. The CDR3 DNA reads TGTGCCAGTAGTATATTCGCCAGCTCTAATGAAAAACTGTTTTTT.